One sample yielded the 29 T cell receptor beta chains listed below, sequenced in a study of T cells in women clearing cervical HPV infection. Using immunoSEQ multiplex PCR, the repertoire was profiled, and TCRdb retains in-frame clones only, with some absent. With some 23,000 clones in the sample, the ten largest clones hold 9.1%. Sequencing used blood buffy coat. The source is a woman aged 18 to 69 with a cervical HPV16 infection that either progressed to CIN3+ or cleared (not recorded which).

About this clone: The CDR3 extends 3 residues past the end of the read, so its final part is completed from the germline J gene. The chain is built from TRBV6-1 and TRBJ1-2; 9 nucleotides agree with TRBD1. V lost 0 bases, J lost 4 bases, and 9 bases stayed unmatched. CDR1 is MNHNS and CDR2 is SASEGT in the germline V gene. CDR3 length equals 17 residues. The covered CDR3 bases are TGTGCCAGCAGTGAAGCGGTCGGGACAGGGAATACCTATGGC. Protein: CASSEAVGTGNTYG. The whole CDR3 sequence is CASSEAVGTGNTYGYTF.

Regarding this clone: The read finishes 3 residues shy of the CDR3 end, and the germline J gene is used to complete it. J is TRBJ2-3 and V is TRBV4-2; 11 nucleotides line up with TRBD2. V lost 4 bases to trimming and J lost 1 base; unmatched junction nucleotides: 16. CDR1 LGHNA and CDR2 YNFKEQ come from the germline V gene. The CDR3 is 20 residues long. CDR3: CASSPGYGVAGGPGTDTQYF. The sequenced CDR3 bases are TGTGCCAGCAGCCCCGGGTATGGGGTAGCGGGGGGGCCGGGCACAGATACG.

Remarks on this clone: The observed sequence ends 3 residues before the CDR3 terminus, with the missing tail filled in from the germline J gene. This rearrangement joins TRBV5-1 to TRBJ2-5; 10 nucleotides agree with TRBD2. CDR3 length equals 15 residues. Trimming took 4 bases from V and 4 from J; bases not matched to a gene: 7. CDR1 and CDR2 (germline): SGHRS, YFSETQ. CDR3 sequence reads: CASSDGLAVAETQYF. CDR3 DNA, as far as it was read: TGCGCCAGCAGCGATGGACTAGCGGTTGCAGAGACC.

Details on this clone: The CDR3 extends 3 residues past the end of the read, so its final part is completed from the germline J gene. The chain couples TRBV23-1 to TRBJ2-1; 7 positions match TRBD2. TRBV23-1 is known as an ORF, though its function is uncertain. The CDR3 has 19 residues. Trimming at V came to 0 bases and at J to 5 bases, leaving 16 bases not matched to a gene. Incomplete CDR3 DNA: TGCGCCAGCAGTCAATCAGATCCTATTCGTAGCGGGCAACACAATGAG. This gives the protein CASSQSDPIRSGQHNE. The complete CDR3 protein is CASSQSDPIRSGQHNEQFF.

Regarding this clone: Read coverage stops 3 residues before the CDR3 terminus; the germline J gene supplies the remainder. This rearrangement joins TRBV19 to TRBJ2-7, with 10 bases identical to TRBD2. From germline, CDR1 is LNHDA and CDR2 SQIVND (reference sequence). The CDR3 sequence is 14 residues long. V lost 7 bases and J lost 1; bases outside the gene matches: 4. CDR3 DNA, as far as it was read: TGTGCCAGTAAGCCAGCGGGAGGGTCCTACGAG. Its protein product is CASKPAGGSYE. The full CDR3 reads CASKPAGGSYEQYF.

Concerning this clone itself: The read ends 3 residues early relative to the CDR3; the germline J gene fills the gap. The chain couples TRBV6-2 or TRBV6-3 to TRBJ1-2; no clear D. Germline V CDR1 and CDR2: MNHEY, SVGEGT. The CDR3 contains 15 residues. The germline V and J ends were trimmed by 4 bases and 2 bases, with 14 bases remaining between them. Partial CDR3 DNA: TGTGCCAGCAGTTCGACGCGGGTGGGGAACTATGGC. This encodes CASSSTRVGNYG. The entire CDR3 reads CASSSTRVGNYGYTF.

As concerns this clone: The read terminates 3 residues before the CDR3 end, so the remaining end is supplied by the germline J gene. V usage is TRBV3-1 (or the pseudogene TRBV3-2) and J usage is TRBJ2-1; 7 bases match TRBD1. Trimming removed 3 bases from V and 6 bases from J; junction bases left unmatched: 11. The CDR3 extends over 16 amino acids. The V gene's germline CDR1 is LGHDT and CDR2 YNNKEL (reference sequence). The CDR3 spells CASSQAPGQLSNEQFF. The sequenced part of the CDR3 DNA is TGTGCCAGCAGCCAGGCGCCGGGACAGTTATCCAATGAG.

The CDR3 sequence: CASSRTGTGYSSNQPQHF. The CDR3 DNA, read in part, is TGTGCCAGCAGCCGAACCGGGACAGGGTATAGTAGCAATCAGCCC. The genes are TRBV7-8 and TRBJ1-5; TRBD1 matches 9 bases. The read halts 3 residues ahead of the CDR3 end, with the missing end drawn from the germline J gene. J gave up 0 bases and V 5 bases, and 11 bases lay outside the gene matches. Germline V lookup: CDR1 SGHVS, CDR2 FQNEAQ. CDR3 length equals 18 residues.

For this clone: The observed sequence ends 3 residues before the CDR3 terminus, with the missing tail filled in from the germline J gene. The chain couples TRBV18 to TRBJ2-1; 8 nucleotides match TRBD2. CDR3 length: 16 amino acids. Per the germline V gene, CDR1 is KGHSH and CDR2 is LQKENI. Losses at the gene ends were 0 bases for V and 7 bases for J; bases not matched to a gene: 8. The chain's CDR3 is CASSPPSGSALNEQFF. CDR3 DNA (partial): TGTGCCAGCTCACCACCGAGCGGGAGTGCTCTTAATGAG.

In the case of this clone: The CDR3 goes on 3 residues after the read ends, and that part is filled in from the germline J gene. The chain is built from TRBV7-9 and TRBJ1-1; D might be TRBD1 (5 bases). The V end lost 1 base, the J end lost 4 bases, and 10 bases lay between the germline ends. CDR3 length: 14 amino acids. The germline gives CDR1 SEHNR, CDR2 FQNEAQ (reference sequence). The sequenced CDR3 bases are TGTGCCAGCAGCTTAGGGGAGGGGCCCACTGAA. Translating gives CASSLGEGPTE. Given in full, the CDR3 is CASSLGEGPTEAFF.

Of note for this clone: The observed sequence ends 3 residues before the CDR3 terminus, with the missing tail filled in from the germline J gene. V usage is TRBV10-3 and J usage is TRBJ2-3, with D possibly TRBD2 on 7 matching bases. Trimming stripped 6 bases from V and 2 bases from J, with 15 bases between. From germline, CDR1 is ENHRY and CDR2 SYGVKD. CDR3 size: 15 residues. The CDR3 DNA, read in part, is TGTGCCATCAGGACCTGGGGGGGCACCACAGATACG. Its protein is CAIRTWGGTTDT. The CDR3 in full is CAIRTWGGTTDTQYF.

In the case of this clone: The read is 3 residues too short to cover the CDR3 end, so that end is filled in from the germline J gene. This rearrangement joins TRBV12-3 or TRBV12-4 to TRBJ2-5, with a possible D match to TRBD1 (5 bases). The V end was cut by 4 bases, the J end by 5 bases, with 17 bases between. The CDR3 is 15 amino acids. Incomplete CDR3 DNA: TGTGCCAGCAGTTCCTCCGACAGAATCAGGGAGACC. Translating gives CASSSSDRIRET. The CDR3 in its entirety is CASSSSDRIRETQYF.

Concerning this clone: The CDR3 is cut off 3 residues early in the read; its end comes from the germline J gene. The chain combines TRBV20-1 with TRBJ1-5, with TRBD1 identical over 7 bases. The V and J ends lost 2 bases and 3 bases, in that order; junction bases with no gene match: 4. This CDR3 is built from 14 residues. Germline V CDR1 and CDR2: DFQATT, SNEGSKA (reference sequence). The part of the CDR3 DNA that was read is TGCAGTGCTAGACAGGGGGGACCCAATCAGCCC. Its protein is CSARQGGPNQP. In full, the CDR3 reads CSARQGGPNQPQHF.

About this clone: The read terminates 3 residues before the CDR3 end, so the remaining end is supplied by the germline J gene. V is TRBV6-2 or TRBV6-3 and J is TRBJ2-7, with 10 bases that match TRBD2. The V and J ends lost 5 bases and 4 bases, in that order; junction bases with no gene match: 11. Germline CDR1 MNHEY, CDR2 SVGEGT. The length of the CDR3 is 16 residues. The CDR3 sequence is CASSTGLRTSGYEQYF. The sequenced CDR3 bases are TGTGCCAGCAGTACAGGGTTAAGGACTAGCGGTTACGAG.

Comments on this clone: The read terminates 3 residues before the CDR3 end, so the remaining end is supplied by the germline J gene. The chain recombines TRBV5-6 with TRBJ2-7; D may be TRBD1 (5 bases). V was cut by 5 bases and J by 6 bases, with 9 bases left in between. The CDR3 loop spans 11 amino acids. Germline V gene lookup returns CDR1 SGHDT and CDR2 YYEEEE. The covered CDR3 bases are TGTGCCAGCAGTTCGACAGCCGAG. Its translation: CASSSTAE. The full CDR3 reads CASSSTAEQYF.

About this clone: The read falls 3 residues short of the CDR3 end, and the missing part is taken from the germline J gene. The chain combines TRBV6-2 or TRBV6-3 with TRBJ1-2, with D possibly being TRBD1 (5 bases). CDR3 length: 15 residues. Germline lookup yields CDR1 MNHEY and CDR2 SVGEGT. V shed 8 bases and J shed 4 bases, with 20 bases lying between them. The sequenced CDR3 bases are TGTGCCAGCTCCCAAAGGGAGGGGAAGTCCTATGGC. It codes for CASSQREGKSYG. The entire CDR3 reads CASSQREGKSYGYTF.

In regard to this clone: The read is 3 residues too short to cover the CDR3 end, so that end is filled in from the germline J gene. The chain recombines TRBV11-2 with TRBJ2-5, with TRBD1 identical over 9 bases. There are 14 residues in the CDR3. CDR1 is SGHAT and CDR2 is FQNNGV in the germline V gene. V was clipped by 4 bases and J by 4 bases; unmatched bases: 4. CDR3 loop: CASSSPGQGETQYF. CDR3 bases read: TGTGCCAGCAGCTCACCGGGACAGGGAGAGACC.

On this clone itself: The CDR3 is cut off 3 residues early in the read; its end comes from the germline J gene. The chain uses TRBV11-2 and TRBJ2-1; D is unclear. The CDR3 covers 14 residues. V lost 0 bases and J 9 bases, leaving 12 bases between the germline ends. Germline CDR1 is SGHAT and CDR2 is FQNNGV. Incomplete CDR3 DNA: TGTGCCAGCAGCTTAGATCCCCAGATGAGTGAG. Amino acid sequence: CASSLDPQMSE. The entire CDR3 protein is CASSLDPQMSEQFF.

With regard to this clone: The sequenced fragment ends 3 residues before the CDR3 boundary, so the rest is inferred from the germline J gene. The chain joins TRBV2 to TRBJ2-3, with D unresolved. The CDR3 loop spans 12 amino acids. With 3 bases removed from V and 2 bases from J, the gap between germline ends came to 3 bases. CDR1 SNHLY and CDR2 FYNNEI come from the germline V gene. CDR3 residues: CASSEYTDTQYF. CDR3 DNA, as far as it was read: TGTGCCAGCAGTGAGTACACAGATACG.

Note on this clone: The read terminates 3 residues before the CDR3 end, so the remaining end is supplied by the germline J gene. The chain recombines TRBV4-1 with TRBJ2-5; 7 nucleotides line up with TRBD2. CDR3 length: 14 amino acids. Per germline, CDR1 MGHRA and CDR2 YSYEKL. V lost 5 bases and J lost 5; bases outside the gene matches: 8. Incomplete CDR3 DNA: TGCGCCAGCAGCAAGGAGCGGGACGTCGAGACC. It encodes CASSKERDVET. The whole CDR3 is CASSKERDVETQYF.

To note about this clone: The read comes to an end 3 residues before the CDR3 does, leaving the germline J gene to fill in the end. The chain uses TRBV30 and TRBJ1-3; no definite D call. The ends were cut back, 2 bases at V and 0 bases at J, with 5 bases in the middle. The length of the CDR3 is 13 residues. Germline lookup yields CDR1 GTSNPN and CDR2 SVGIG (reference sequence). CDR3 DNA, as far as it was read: TGTGCCTGGAGTCAGGACTCTGGAAACACC. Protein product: CAWSQDSGNT. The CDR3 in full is CAWSQDSGNTIYF.

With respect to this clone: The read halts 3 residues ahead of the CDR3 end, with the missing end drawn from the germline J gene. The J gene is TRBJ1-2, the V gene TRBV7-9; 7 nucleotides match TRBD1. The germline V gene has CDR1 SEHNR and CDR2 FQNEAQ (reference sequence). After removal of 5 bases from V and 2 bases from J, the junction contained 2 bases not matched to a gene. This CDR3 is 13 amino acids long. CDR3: CASSQTGNYGYTF. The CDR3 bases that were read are TGTGCCAGCAGCCAGACAGGGAACTATGGC.

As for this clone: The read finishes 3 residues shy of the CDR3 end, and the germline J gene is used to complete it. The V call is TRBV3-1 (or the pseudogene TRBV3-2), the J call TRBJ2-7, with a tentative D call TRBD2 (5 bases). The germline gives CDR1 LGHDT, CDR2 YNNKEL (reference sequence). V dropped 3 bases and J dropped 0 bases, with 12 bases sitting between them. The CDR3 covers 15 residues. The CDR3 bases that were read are TGTGCCAGCAGCCAGCACTCGGGGATCTCCTACGAG. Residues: CASSQHSGISYE. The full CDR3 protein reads CASSQHSGISYEQYF.

CDR3 residues: CASGLALTSGRSEQFF. The DNA read from the CDR3 is TGTGCTAGTGGTTTGGCCCTGACTAGCGGGAGGTCTGAG. The chain uses TRBV12-5 and TRBJ2-1; 13 positions match TRBD2. The read falls 3 residues short of the CDR3 end, and the missing part is taken from the germline J gene. The CDR3 contains 16 residues. Trimming removed 1 base from V and 9 bases from J; junction bases left unmatched: 6. Germline V gene data show CDR1 as LGHNT and CDR2 as FRNRAP.

The covered CDR3 bases are TGTGCCACCAGTGACCGGACTAACCCAAGCACAGATACG. This translates into CATSDRTNPSTDT. The full-length CDR3 reads as CATSDRTNPSTDTQYF. The chain recombines TRBV24-1 with TRBJ2-3, with a weak D call TRBD2 (6 bases). The read terminates 3 residues ahead of where the CDR3 ends, so the germline J gene completes it. The length of the CDR3 is 16 residues. Trimming removed 4 bases at V and 0 bases at J, with 13 bases between. Per the germline V gene, CDR1 is KGHDR and CDR2 is SFDVKD.

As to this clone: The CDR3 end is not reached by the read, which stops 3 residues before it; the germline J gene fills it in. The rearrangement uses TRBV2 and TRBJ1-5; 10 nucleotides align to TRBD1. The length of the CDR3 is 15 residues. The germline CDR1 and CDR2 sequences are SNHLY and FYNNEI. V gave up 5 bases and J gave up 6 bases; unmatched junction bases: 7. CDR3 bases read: TGTGCCAGCAGTCCCGGGACAGGGGTTGGTCAGCCC. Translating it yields CASSPGTGVGQP. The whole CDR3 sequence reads CASSPGTGVGQPQHF.

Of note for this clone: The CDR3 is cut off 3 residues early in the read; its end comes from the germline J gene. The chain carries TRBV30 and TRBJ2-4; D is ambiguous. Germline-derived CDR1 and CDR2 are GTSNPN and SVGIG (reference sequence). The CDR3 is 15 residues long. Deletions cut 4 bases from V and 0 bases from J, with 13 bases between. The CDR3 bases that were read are TGTGCCTGGACTGATTCGGTCCTAGCCAAAAACATT. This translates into CAWTDSVLAKNI. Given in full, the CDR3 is CAWTDSVLAKNIQYF.

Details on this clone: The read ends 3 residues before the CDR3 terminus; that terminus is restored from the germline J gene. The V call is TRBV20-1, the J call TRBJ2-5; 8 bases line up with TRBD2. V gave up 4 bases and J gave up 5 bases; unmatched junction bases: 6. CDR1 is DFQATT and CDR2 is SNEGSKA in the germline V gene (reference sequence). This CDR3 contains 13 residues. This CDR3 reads CSAKRGGPETQYF. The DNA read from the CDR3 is TGCAGTGCTAAACGGGGGGGCCCCGAGACC.

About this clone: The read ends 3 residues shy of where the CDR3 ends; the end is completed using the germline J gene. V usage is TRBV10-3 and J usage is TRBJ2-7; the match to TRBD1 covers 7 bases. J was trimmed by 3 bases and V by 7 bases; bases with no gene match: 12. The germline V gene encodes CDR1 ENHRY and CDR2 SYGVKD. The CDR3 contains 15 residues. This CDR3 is CAITGVGGANYEQYF. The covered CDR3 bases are TGTGCCATCACCGGGGTAGGGGGCGCGAACTACGAG.